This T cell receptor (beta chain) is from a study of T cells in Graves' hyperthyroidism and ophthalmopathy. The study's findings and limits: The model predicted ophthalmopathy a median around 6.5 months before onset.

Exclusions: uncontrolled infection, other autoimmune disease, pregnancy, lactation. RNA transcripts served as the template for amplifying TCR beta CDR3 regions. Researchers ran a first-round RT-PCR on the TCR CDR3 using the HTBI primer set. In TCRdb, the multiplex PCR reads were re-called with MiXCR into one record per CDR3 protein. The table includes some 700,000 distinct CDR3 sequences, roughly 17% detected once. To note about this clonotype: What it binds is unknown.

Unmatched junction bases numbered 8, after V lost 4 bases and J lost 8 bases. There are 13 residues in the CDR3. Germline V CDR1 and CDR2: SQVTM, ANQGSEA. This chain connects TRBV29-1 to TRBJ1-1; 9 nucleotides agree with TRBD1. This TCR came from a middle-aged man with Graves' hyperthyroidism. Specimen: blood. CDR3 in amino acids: CSVGTGAPLEAFF. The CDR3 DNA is TGCAGCGTTGGGACAGGGGCTCCCCTAGAAGCTTTCTTT.